The clone carrying this T cell receptor beta chain was picked up many times. The V gene's germline CDR1 is WNHNN and CDR2 SYGVQD (reference sequence). CDR3 length: 12 amino acids. Trimming cost V 4 bases and J 0 bases, with 2 bases left between them. Per the authors' pipeline: TCRs per sample had a median of around 96,000 and ranged from roughly 23,224 to 700,000. One entry per CDR3 protein results from TCRdb running MiXCR on the RACE reads. It is TCRdb's table, rather than the study itself, that gives the V and J calls and clone size. This sample has fewer than 50,000 distinct CDR3 sequences, with 3% to 4% found just once. Regarding time point: patch test 1, 2 weeks after DPC sensitization. The treatment was: therapeutic diphenylcyclopropenone sensitization with weekly scalp DPC. Sequencing started from total RNA isolated from unfractionated whole blood. This sample was taken from a study of human T cells and chemical hapten exposure.

This TCR was sampled from a man aged 50 or older with alopecia areata. Some clones in this sample may be carry-over from other donors' samples. The rearrangement links TRBV10-1 to TRBJ2-3; D gene uncertain. The input for sequencing was whole blood, taken in connection with sensitization to the hapten diphenylcyclopropenone (DPC). The CDR3 spells CASSASTDTQYF. CDR3 nucleotide sequence: TGCGCCAGCAGTGCCAGCACAGATACGCAGTATTTT.